A selection of T cell receptor beta chains follows, all from one sample in a study of spatial heterogeneity in lung cancer. A single record per CDR3 protein comes from TCRdb applying MiXCR to the 5' RACE reads. This sample has 23,000 or so distinct CDR3 sequences, with 6.9% found just once. The sample consisted of PBMCs, taken at surgery. These receptors were taken from a male donor with early-stage non-small cell lung cancer. CDR3s include the opening cysteine and the closing phenylalanine or tryptophan. Each record gives: CDR3 protein, CDR3 DNA, V gene, D gene, clone size, J gene. The D gene is left open where the match is weak. The listing skips clone size in some rows; elsewhere it reads once, few, many or a size class.

CASSVRPGSYEQYF	TGTGCCAGCAGCGTACGCCCAGGATCCTACGAGCAGTACTTC	TRBV9	-	many	TRBJ2-7
CAISEDRAYQETQYF	TGTGCCATCAGTGAAGACAGGGCGTACCAAGAGACCCAGTACTTC	TRBV10-3	TRBD1	medium-sized	TRBJ2-5
CASGPQGRGNQPQHF	TGTGCTAGTGGTCCACAGGGCCGGGGCAATCAGCCCCAGCATTTT	TRBV12-5	-	many	TRBJ1-5
CASSYTGSNNEQFF	TGTGCCAGCAGCTATACGGGATCCAACAATGAGCAGTTCTTC	TRBV9	-	-	TRBJ2-1
CASSFYGGTSGNTEAFF	TGTGCCAGCAGTTTCTATGGCGGGACGTCTGGGAACACTGAAGCTTTCTTT	TRBV27	-	many	TRBJ1-1
CASSLTGTRSYEQYF	TGTGCCAGCAGTCTCACCGGGACTCGCTCCTACGAGCAGTACTTC	TRBV6-2/TRBV6-3	-	-	TRBJ2-7
CASSQGDSTYEQYF	TGCGCCAGCAGCCAAGGGGACAGTACCTACGAGCAGTACTTC	TRBV4-1	TRBD1	medium-sized	TRBJ2-7
CASSNGWRLVNEQFF	TGTGCCAGCAGCAACGGGTGGAGACTAGTAAATGAGCAGTTCTTC	TRBV28	-	many	TRBJ2-1
CASSSPGLAGISSYNEQFF	TGTGCCAGCAGTTCGCCGGGACTAGCGGGCATTAGCTCCTACAATGAGCAGTTCTTC	TRBV12-3/TRBV12-4	TRBD2	-	TRBJ2-1
CASSFSGTGQEKLFF	TGTGCCAGCAGTTTCTCCGGGACAGGGCAGGAAAAACTGTTTTTT	TRBV6-6	TRBD1	many	TRBJ1-4
CASSYSPGQGIHNSPLHF	TGTGCCAGCAGTTACTCACCGGGACAGGGAATCCATAATTCACCCCTCCACTTT	TRBV6-5	TRBD1	many	TRBJ1-6
CASSRSAENWNTEAFF	TGCGCCAGCAGCAGATCGGCGGAGAATTGGAACACTGAAGCTTTCTTT	TRBV5-1	-	-	TRBJ1-1
CASSDLGPSNQPQHF	TGTGCCAGCAGTGACTTGGGCCCTAGCAATCAGCCCCAGCATTTT	TRBV6-1	-	-	TRBJ1-5
CSAVRVDAYEQYF	TGCAGTGCCGTAAGGGTGGATGCCTACGAGCAGTACTTC	TRBV20-1	-	many	TRBJ2-7
CASSQDQDRDETDTQYF	TGTGCCAGCAGCCAAGATCAGGACAGGGACGAAACAGATACGCAGTATTTT	TRBV4-2	TRBD1	many	TRBJ2-3
CASSLSPRGYGNTIYF	TGCGCCAGCAGCTTGTCCCCCCGAGGCTATGGAAACACCATATATTTT	TRBV5-1	-	many	TRBJ1-3
CSAPQGTSGRVTYNEQFF	TGCAGTGCTCCACAAGGGACTAGCGGGAGAGTCACCTACAATGAGCAGTTCTTC	TRBV20-1	TRBD2	many	TRBJ2-1
CASSELVWGGRTEAFF	TGTGCCAGCAGTGAACTCGTTTGGGGAGGACGGACTGAAGCTTTCTTT	TRBV6-1	-	-	TRBJ1-1
CSASASGFYNEQFF	TGCAGTGCTAGTGCTAGCGGGTTCTACAATGAGCAGTTCTTC	TRBV20-1	TRBD2	many	TRBJ2-1
CSANEDSATNEKLFF	TGCAGTGCGAACGAGGACAGTGCAACTAATGAAAAACTGTTTTTT	TRBV20-1	-	many	TRBJ1-4
CASSFLSGGRTDTQYF	TGTGCCAGCAGCTTTCTATCCGGGGGTCGGACAGATACGCAGTATTTT	TRBV7-2	-	medium-sized	TRBJ2-3
CASSLGTRPSSSTDTQYF	TGTGCCAGCAGCTTAGGGACTAGGCCCTCATCTAGCACAGATACGCAGTATTTT	TRBV7-2	TRBD2	few	TRBJ2-3
CASSAGTAYEQYF	TGTGCCAGCAGCGCCGGGACAGCCTACGAGCAGTACTTC	TRBV28	TRBD1	many	TRBJ2-7
CASSPTSSDTQYF	TGTGCCAGCAGCCCTACCTCGTCAGATACGCAGTATTTT	TRBV7-2	-	many	TRBJ2-3
CASTPSGQETYEQYF	TGCGCCAGCACCCCCTCCGGACAAGAAACCTACGAGCAGTACTTC	TRBV5-1	-	medium-sized	TRBJ2-7
CASSLQASTDTQYF	TGTGCCAGCTCACTTCAGGCTAGCACAGATACGCAGTATTTT	TRBV18	-	few	TRBJ2-3
CASSAGGVGYNEQFF	TGTGCCAGCAGTGCCGGAGGGGTGGGCTACAATGAGCAGTTCTTC	TRBV7-9	-	many	TRBJ2-1
CSARLAGAPNQPQHF	TGCAGTGCTAGACTCGCAGGGGCACCCAATCAGCCCCAGCATTTT	TRBV20-1	-	-	TRBJ1-5
CSARAQGPGTQYF	TGCAGTGCTAGAGCACAGGGGCCAGGTACGCAGTATTTT	TRBV20-1	TRBD1	few	TRBJ2-3
CASSFQRLASTDTQYF	TGTGCCAGCAGTTTCCAGCGGTTAGCTAGCACAGATACGCAGTATTTT	TRBV28	-	few	TRBJ2-3
CASSSYPGQGEETQYF	TGTGCCAGCAGCTCCTACCCCGGACAGGGCGAAGAGACCCAGTACTTC	TRBV7-6	TRBD1	many	TRBJ2-5
CASSESRTTYGYTF	TGCGCCAGCAGTGAGTCTCGGACCACCTATGGCTACACCTTC	TRBV10-2	-	many	TRBJ1-2
CASSSNRANTGELFF	TGCGCCAGCAGCTCAAACAGGGCGAACACCGGGGAGCTGTTTTTT	TRBV5-1	-	many	TRBJ2-2
CASSLSGHSDYGYTF	TGCGCCAGCAGCCTTTCGGGACACAGCGACTATGGCTACACCTTC	TRBV5-1	-	few	TRBJ1-2
CASSLLRTDPYEQYF	TGTGCCAGCAGTTTACTTCGGACAGATCCCTACGAGCAGTACTTC	TRBV12-3/TRBV12-4	-	many	TRBJ2-7
CSAGRAQGASEQYF	TGCAGTGCTGGGAGGGCACAGGGGGCTTCCGAGCAGTACTTC	TRBV20-1	TRBD1	many	TRBJ2-7
CASSLGLVRYNEQFF	TGCGCCAGCAGCTTGGGACTAGTGAGGTACAATGAGCAGTTCTTC	TRBV5-1	-	many	TRBJ2-1